This T cell receptor (beta chain) was documented in a study of T cell responses to AZD1222 COVID-19 vaccine (dated by TCRdb to the early 2020s). Regarding the study in general: TCR sequencing was performed for roughly 250 trial participants, of whom 200 to 210 were given two doses of AZD1222 and around 26 were given two doses of MenACWY control vaccine. Trial participants were enrolled into age subgroups of 18-55, 56-69 and 70-plus years, which contained around 150, 29 and 61 TCR-sequenced participants, respectively. Study-wide findings and limitations: No day 14 peak-response samples were available, so repertoires were characterized only after the peak T cell response. The whole spike protein was spanned by vaccine-associated CD4 TCRs, and dominant responses were seen in regions 160-218 and 743-854. Participants were mostly white British and included more females than males, and it was suggested by the authors that clonal diversity may have been underestimated. Conclusions about previously exposed vaccinees are limited, since just 5 or 6 AZD1222 recipients were seropositive for SARS-CoV-2 at baseline. After two AZD1222 doses, spike-specific TCR breadth and depth were significantly higher than at day 0 and than in MenACWY recipients. Epitopes outside the regions mutated in the B.1.351 and B.1.1.7 variants were reportedly recognized by nearly half of the unique spike-specific TCRs. In the small 56-69-year group, the increase in depth fell short of significance, most likely because of low power.

For this clone: The antigen this receptor binds is unknown. The record has no base qualities; no much larger clone is one base away.

Explained via the paper, the time point label denotes: about 28 days (+/-7) after the second vaccine dose. AZD1222 recipients with second doses at about 4 weeks or about 12 weeks were pooled, because spike-specific TCR depth and breadth did not differ between schedules. Vaccinee samples came from UK trials COV001 and COV002, including a single-blind randomized controlled phase 2/3 trial of AZD1222 (ChAdOx1 nCoV-19) in healthy adults. For TCRbeta chain sequencing, PBMC samples were collected from trial participants at day 0 and at day 28 after the second dose. The V end loses 0 bases and the J end loses 0 bases, and a stretch of 11 bases separates them. The CDR3 covers 17 residues, taking in both the cysteine and the phenylalanine. Solely the CDR3 DNA is kept, with 51 bases framed from the first base. CDR1 and CDR2 are read off the germline V gene (reference sequence) as LGHDT and YNNKEL. The CDR3 regions of human TCRbeta chains were analyzed by immunosequencing. In the source study's methods: Repertoire TCRs were matched against a reference library of SARS-CoV-2-specific TCRs generated with the MIRA antigen-specificity platform. Breadth was defined as the fraction of unique TCRs that were SARS-CoV-2-associated, and depth was defined as the fraction of total T cells that were SARS-CoV-2-associated. Using the MIRA data, each spike-specific TCR was assigned both to the spike region to which the TCR was reactive and to a CD4 or CD8 class. Log10-transformed breadth and depth values were compared by one-way ANOVA with Sidak's multiple comparisons tests. TCRdb limited this immuneACCESS table to in-frame rearrangements with V and J called. A share of clones is missing; checked studies link under half to unresolved V genes, and the rest is unexplained. V, J and clone size reflect that table, while D and trimming were determined from the DNA. In all, the sample holds more than 120,000 clones, and around 84% of those were seen once. Approximately 5% of the sample lies in the top ten.

The source is an adult who received the AZD1222 COVID-19 vaccine. Recombination linked TRBV3-1 (or the pseudogene TRBV3-2) to TRBJ2-2; no D gene is confidently identified. Material: peripheral blood, obtained 28 days after the second AZD1222 dose. The CDR3 is CASSQDTVDANTGELFF. Here is the DNA: TGTGCCAGCAGCCAAGATACCGTAGATGCGAACACCGGGGAGCTGTTTTTT.